The 5 T cell receptor beta chains reported below all come from one sample, sequenced in a study of T cell responses to AZD1222 COVID-19 vaccine. Clones were read by immunoSEQ multiplex PCR, and TCRdb kept only the in-frame ones, dropping some. Among tens of thousands of clones listed, around nine tenths were seen once. The input for sequencing was peripheral blood, taken on day 0 of MenACWY control vaccination. Every receptor here comes from an adult in good health.

The J gene is TRBJ2-5, the V gene TRBV6-6; a weak D match, TRBD2 (6 bases). CDR3 length: 13 amino acids. Trimming stripped 5 bases from V and 5 bases from J, with 12 bases between. Germline lookup yields CDR1 MNHNY and CDR2 SVGAGI (reference sequence). CDR3 residues: CASSQTSRETQYF. CDR3 DNA: TGTGCCAGCAGTCAGACTAGTAGGGAGACCCAGTACTTC.

This rearrangement joins TRBV5-6 to TRBJ1-6; maybe TRBD1 (5 bases). This CDR3 has 17 amino acids. From germline, CDR1 is SGHDT and CDR2 YYEEEE. Trimming left V 1 base short and J 7 bases short, with 18 bases between. The CDR3, as DNA: TGTGCCAGCAGCTTGTCGGGGGGAAGGGCGGGAAATTCACCCCTCCACTTT. Amino acids: CASSLSGGRAGNSPLHF.

This sequence joins TRBV7-2 and TRBJ2-7, with D possibly being TRBD1 (6 bases). The CDR3 spans 15 residues. Trimming took off 6 bases at V and 3 bases at J, with 18 bases between the two ends. From germline, CDR1 is SGHTA and CDR2 FQGNSA. The CDR3 region is CASSKSGAALYEQYF. For the CDR3, the DNA is TGTGCCAGCAGTAAATCAGGGGCGGCTCTCTACGAGCAGTACTTC.

V usage is TRBV19 and J usage is TRBJ2-7; 7 nucleotides agree with TRBD1. V lost 6 bases and J lost 2; bases outside the gene matches: 7. Germline CDR1 reads LNHDA; CDR2 reads SQIVND (reference sequence). The CDR3 has 14 residues. CDR3 protein: CASSRGGGPYEQYF. The DNA for the CDR3 is TGTGCCAGTAGCAGAGGGGGCGGCCCCTACGAGCAGTACTTC.

The gene calls are TRBV18 and TRBJ1-2; no clear D gene. The CDR3 spans 16 residues. CDR1 and CDR2 (germline): KGHSH, LQKENI. The V and J ends lost 0 bases and 8 bases respectively, with 19 bases between them. The CDR3, as DNA: TGTGCCAGCTCACCACCCTCTTTGGGCTCCTATGAGGGCTACACCTTC. Translated: CASSPPSLGSYEGYTF.